Detailed here is one T cell receptor (beta chain). Its antigen is undetermined. This record belongs to a study of T-cell memory formation after mild COVID-19. Study-level background: Across donors, TCR clusters were largely donor specific.

V lost 5 bases, J lost 2 bases, and 7 bases lay in between. Germline V gene lookup returns CDR1 SGHRS and CDR2 YFSETQ. The CDR3 loop spans 12 amino acids. General observations from the study: Cross-reactive memory seemingly joined, as some responding clones were found in pre-infection memory. Contracting clones from day 15 to 85 showed balanced CD4/CD8; later expanders favored CD4+.

UMIs and sample barcodes were carried by the TCR alpha and TCR beta cDNA libraries that 5'RACE produced using constant-segment primers. One entry per CDR3 protein results from TCRdb running MiXCR on the 5' RACE reads. The table records around 200,000 distinct CDR3 sequences, less than 20% of them present only once. The sample was PBMCs or a T cell subset sorted from them (not recorded which). The rearrangement uses TRBV5-1 and TRBJ1-2; TRBD1 is a possible D gene (5 bases). The receptor comes from a man between 18 and 29 years old who had mild COVID-19 (a few samples of this study predate the infection). Cell type and time point are not known. CDR3 sequence (DNA): TGCGCCAGCAGGGGACTAAACTATGGCTACACCTTC. Its protein product is CASRGLNYGYTF.